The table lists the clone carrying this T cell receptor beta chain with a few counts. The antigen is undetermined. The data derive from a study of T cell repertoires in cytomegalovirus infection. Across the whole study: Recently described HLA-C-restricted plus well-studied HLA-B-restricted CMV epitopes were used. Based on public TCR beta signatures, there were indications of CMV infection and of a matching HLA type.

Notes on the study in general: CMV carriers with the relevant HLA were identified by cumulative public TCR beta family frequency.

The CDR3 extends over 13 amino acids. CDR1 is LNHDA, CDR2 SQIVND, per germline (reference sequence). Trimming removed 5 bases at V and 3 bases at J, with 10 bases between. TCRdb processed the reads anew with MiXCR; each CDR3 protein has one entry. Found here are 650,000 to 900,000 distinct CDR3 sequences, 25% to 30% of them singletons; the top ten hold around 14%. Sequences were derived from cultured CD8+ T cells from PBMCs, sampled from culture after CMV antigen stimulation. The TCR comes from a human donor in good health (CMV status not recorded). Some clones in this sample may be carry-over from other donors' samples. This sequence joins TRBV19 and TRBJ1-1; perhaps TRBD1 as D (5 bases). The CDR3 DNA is TGTGCCAGTAGTGTTCGACAGTACACTGAAGCTTTCTTT. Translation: CASSVRQYTEAFF.